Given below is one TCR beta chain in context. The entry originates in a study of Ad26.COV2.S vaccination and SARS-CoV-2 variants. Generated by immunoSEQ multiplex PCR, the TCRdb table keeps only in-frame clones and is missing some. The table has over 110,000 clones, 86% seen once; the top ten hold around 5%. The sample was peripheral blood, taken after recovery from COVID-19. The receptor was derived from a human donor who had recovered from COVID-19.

CDR3 DNA sequence: TGTGCCAGCAGTGAAGCGCTGGAGGGAGATTCACCCCTCCACTTT. The encoded protein is CASSEALEGDSPLHF. The V call is TRBV2, the J call TRBJ1-6; D gene unclear. The CDR3 is 15 residues long. With 0 bases removed from V and 8 bases from J, the gap between germline ends came to 11 bases. Germline V gene lookup returns CDR1 SNHLY and CDR2 FYNNEI.